This TCR beta chain was profiled in a study of T cells in Graves' hyperthyroidism and ophthalmopathy. This clonotype was counted at least ten times. The CDR3 regions of TCR beta were amplified from RNA transcripts. HTBI primers were employed in a first-round RT-PCR of the TCR CDR3. MiXCR, applied by TCRdb to the multiplex PCR reads, yields one record per CDR3 protein. The sample yields about 500,000 distinct CDR3 sequences, 13% to 15% seen once. Researchers defined stable Graves' hyperthyroidism as no ophthalmopathy progression within 18 months. The hyperthyroidism was newly diagnosed and had lasted under 2 months; the patients were aged 18 to 65. The TCR sequence derives from a woman aged 18-29 years with Graves' hyperthyroidism. Sequencing was done on a sample of blood.

The CDR3 spells CASSDRGAEAFF. The CDR3 coding sequence is TGTGCCAGCAGTGACAGGGGTGCCGAAGCTTTCTTT. The chain uses TRBV12-3 or TRBV12-4 and TRBJ1-1; 8 bases line up with TRBD1. V shed 5 bases, J shed 8 bases, and the junction held 4 bases outside the gene matches. There are 12 residues in the CDR3.